A single sample gave rise to the 11 T cell receptor beta chains below, sequenced in a study of OX40 agonist ivuxolimab in advanced cancers. Sequencing was performed with immunoSEQ multiplex PCR; in TCRdb, only in-frame clones are kept and a portion is missing. The sample includes some 65,000 clones, 75% to 90% of them seen just once. The material sequenced was CD4+ or CD8+ T cells sorted from blood, taken in a trial of the OX40 agonist ivuxolimab. The receptors here all came from an adult with an advanced solid tumor such as melanoma, head and neck, liver or kidney cancer.

The chain couples TRBV4-1 to TRBJ2-3; D is perhaps TRBD2 (5 bases). The CDR3 spans 13 residues. With 5 bases removed from V and 3 bases from J, the gap between germline ends came to 9 bases. Looked up from germline, CDR1 is MGHRA and CDR2 is YSYEKL. This chain's CDR3 is CASSKTGTDTQYF. CDR3 coding DNA: TGCGCCAGCAGCAAGACGGGAACAGATACGCAGTATTTT.

The V gene is TRBV21-1, the J gene TRBJ1-1. TRBV21-1 is termed a pseudogene. The CDR3 contains 15 residues. The CDR3 here is CASSKIWGVRAEAFF. CDR3 in DNA: TGTGCCAGCAGCAAAATTTGGGGGGTACGCGCTGAAGCTTTCTTT.

The J gene is TRBJ2-3, the V gene TRBV23-1; D not certain. TRBV23-1 is annotated as an ORF whose role is uncertain. The CDR3 spans 19 residues. V lost 1 base, J lost 0 bases, and 20 bases lay in between. The DNA of the CDR3 is TGCGCCAGCAGTCAATTAAATAAAGGGCGACCGCTGAGCACAGATACGCAGTATTTT. This encodes CASSQLNKGRPLSTDTQYF.

The chain joins TRBV11-3 to TRBJ1-5, with 7 positions matching TRBD1. The CDR3 has 20 residues. Germline loops: CDR1 SGHNT, CDR2 YENEEA. Trimming took 7 bases from V and 3 from J; bases not matched to a gene: 24. This CDR3 reads CASIIINRDRPHGSNQPQHF. DNA of the CDR3: TGTGCCAGCATCATAATAAACCGGGACAGACCTCACGGCTCCAATCAGCCCCAGCATTTT.

J is TRBJ1-6 and V is TRBV30; D is unclear. Trimming cost V 3 bases and J 5 bases, with 11 bases left between them. Germline CDR1 GTSNPN, CDR2 SVGIG (reference sequence). The CDR3 sequence is 14 residues long. As DNA, the CDR3 is TGTGCCTGGAGGCCCGGGATCCATAATTCACCCCTCCACTTT. Amino acids: CAWRPGIHNSPLHF.

This clone was seen only a few times. V is TRBV30 and J is TRBJ1-1, with unresolved D. Looked up from germline, CDR1 is GTSNPN and CDR2 is SVGIG (reference sequence). V gave up 8 bases and J gave up 2 bases, with 12 bases separating them. CDR3 length: 12 amino acids. The CDR3 loop reads CAGGWSNTEAFF. The DNA for the CDR3 is TGTGCCGGAGGGTGGAGTAACACTGAAGCTTTCTTT.

The chain uses TRBV7-9 and TRBJ1-6; 7 nucleotides match TRBD1. From germline, CDR1 is SEHNR and CDR2 FQNEAQ (reference sequence). Losses at the gene ends were 5 bases for V and 7 bases for J; bases not matched to a gene: 5. The CDR3 spans 14 residues. CDR3 DNA: TGTGCCAGCAGCGACAGGGTGTTGAATTCACCCCTCCACTTT. Translating gives CASSDRVLNSPLHF.

This chain uses TRBV15 with TRBJ2-1; 9 bases are a match to TRBD2. V shed 1 base and J 7 bases; nucleotides not matched to a gene: 5. The germline V gene encodes CDR1 LNHNV and CDR2 YYDKDF (reference sequence). This CDR3 is 15 amino acids long. CDR3: CATSRVAGEWNEQFF. The CDR3, as DNA: TGTGCCACCAGCAGAGTAGCGGGAGAGTGGAATGAGCAGTTCTTC.

This sequence joins TRBV7-2 and TRBJ1-1; weak D call: TRBD1 (6 bases). Germline lookup yields CDR1 SGHTA and CDR2 FQGNSA. The V gene lost 4 bases and the J gene lost 6 bases, with 21 bases spanning the gap. The CDR3 is 16 amino acids. CDR3 coding DNA: TGTGCCAGCAGCTGGAGGGGGGGGAACAGGGAGGCTGAAGCTTTCTTT. Translated: CASSWRGGNREAEAFF.

V gene TRBV11-2 combines with J gene TRBJ1-3, with 12 bases fitting TRBD1. Germline V CDR1 and CDR2: SGHAT, FQNNGV. The CDR3 runs to 15 residues. J lost 8 bases, V lost 5 bases, and 7 bases had no gene match. CDR3 protein: CASSATGTGGDTIYF. The CDR3 nucleotides read TGTGCCAGCAGCGCCACCGGGACAGGGGGCGACACCATATATTTT.

This chain links TRBV21-1 with TRBJ2-2; the D call in the table, TRBD2, was not verified against the DNA. TRBV21-1 represents a pseudogene. This CDR3 has 22 residues. The CDR3 nucleotides are TGTGCCAGCAGCGAAAGCGGGGCGGGAGCGGGGGGCTCCGCGCATAAGGTCGGGGAGCTGTTTTTT. Encoded protein: CASSESGAGAGGSAHKVGELFF.